This T cell receptor beta chain is drawn from a study of blood T cell repertoires in COVID-19. On the study more broadly: Spain, Italy and the United States supplied samples that represented acute and convalescent COVID-19. In each case, the material was cDNA or gDNA derived from T cells, B-cell-depleted T cells, or PBMCs.

Seattle patients were enrolled during active infection and followed longitudinally. Original processing methods: How many nucleated cells were present was estimated from reference gene primer amplification. Libraries were prepared by immunoSEQ multiplex PCR; TCRdb keeps only in-frame clonotypes and omits some of them. That table furnishes V, J and clone size, whereas the DNA furnished D and trimming. The profile covers nearly 350,000 clones, with about 88% appearing a single time and approximately 7.3% taken by the ten largest. There are 14 residues in the CDR3. Germline CDR1 LNHDA, CDR2 SQIVND (reference sequence). V lost 7 bases and J lost 2; bases outside the gene matches: 8.

This receptor was identified in a woman in her 70s with COVID-19, enrolled during active disease. V is TRBV19 and J is TRBJ2-7; 7 bases fit TRBD1. The specimen sequenced was peripheral blood. CDR3 nucleotides: TGTGCCAGTACCCCGGGACAGCTTCCCTACGAGCAGTACTTC. Its protein product is CASTPGQLPYEQYF.